This T cell receptor beta chain was found in a study of CD8 T cells in ankylosing spondylitis. Turning to this clonotype: The target antigen is unknown.

Study outcomes and limitations: Roughly eight highly homologous variants made up a TCR beta motif that seemed to typify ankylosing spondylitis blood. Reportedly, disease-linked clones are significantly enriched in ankylosing spondylitis patients' matched synovial fluid. Prior work had noted some motif variants in reactive arthritis blood and synovial fluid.

Quantitative 5'-RACE with molecular barcodes generated TCR beta libraries. TCRdb passed the 5' RACE reads through MiXCR, listing each CDR3 protein once. The profile covers about 500,000 distinct CDR3 sequences, with roughly 12% appearing a single time and about 6.8% taken by the ten largest. The clonotype originates from a male donor with ankylosing spondylitis. Material: blood, either unsorted or a sorted T cell fraction (not recorded which).

The CDR3 coding sequence is TGTGCCAGCAGCCCCATGGCGGAGACTGAAGCTTTCTTT. Encoded protein: CASSPMAETEAFF. The chain recombines TRBV7-9 with TRBJ1-1; D not certain. Trimming took off 5 bases at V and 5 bases at J, with 12 bases between the two ends. The length of the CDR3 is 13 residues. Germline CDR1 and CDR2: SEHNR and FQNEAQ (reference sequence).